The source of this T cell receptor beta chain is a study of T-cell reconstitution after alpha-beta-depleted transplantation in children. Losses at the gene ends were 3 bases for V and 4 bases for J; bases not matched to a gene: 12. Per germline, CDR1 SGHRS and CDR2 YFSETQ. The CDR3 has 16 amino acids. The TCRbeta library incorporated unique molecular identifiers. TCRdb passed the PCR reads through MiXCR, listing each CDR3 protein once. The sample records approximately 130,000 distinct CDR3 sequences, 9.7% being singletons. A note on this clonotype: Its target is unknown.

General study findings and limits: One year after transplant, T-cell counts and diversity came mostly from newly produced T cells. In patients about two months after transplant, alpha-beta T cells reportedly arose from several hundred expanded graft clones.

The source was PBMCs, mostly from graft donor cells, collected 180 days after TCRalphabeta/CD19-depleted stem cell transplant. The TCR originated in a girl under two years old who had a stem cell transplant for combined immunodeficiency, so the T cells may come from the graft donor. The chain recombines TRBV5-1 with TRBJ2-5, with 7 nucleotides matching TRBD2. The CDR3 bases are TGCGCCAGCAGCTGCCGGGCAGCGGGGTGGGGAGAGACCCAGTACTTC. Residues: CASSCRAAGWGETQYF.